A single TCR beta chain is shown here with its context. The data were obtained in a study of control samples from healthy donors and cancer patients. Assay used: immunoSEQ multiplex PCR; TCRdb lists only in-frame clones, some missing. Found here are approximately 190,000 clones; the top ten clones hold about 2.2%. Germline-derived CDR1 and CDR2 are MNHEY and SVGAGI. Germline trimming cut 9 bases from V and 8 bases from J; bases unmatched to any gene: 15. CDR3 length: 15 amino acids. This receptor was obtained from a woman in her twenties or thirties in good health. Sequencing was carried out using blood. The V and J genes are TRBV6-5 and TRBJ1-2; TRBD1 matches 10 bases. The CDR3 DNA reads as TGTGCCAGGAGACCGGGACAGGGGCCATGGGGGGGCTACACCTTC. This gives the protein CARRPGQGPWGGYTF.